These 5 T cell receptor beta chains share one sample of origin, sequenced in a study of T cell clonality in common variable immunodeficiency. The assay was immunoSEQ multiplex PCR, and TCRdb's table has in-frame clones only and misses some. The sample has about 39,000 clones, none seen only once. The sequencing input was peripheral blood mononuclear cells. The receptor source for this set is a person aged 18 to 75 in good health.

This clone has ten or more counts. The CDR3 goes on 3 residues after the read ends, and that part is filled in from the germline J gene. The V call is TRBV19, the J call TRBJ2-3, with D possibly being TRBD1 (6 bases). CDR3 size: 14 residues. Trimming removed 4 bases at V and 4 bases at J, with 12 bases between. From germline, CDR1 is LNHDA and CDR2 SQIVND (reference sequence). This chain's CDR3 is CASSTQQGSDTQYF. CDR3 DNA, as far as it was read: TGTGCCAGTAGTACCCAACAGGGCTCAGATACG.

This clone was counted at least ten times. CDR3 amino acids: CSAIAVIYEQYF. The sequenced part of the CDR3 DNA is TGCAGTGCTATAGCGGTGATCTACGAG. The chain employs TRBV20-1 and TRBJ2-7; D might be TRBD2 (6 bases). The observed sequence ends 3 residues before the CDR3 terminus, with the missing tail filled in from the germline J gene. Germline V CDR1 and CDR2: DFQATT, SNEGSKA (reference sequence). V lost 4 bases and J lost 3, with 10 bases in between. The length of the CDR3 is 12 residues.

Turning to this clone: The read finishes 3 residues shy of the CDR3 end, and the germline J gene is used to complete it. The chain joins TRBV6-1 to TRBJ2-7; 7 bases are a match to TRBD1. This CDR3 comprises 14 residues. Trimming at V came to 4 bases and at J to 4 bases, leaving 7 bases not matched to a gene. From germline, CDR1 is MNHNS and CDR2 SASEGT. Partial CDR3 DNA: TGTGCCAGCAGTGCAGGACAGGCGAAGTACGAG. Protein: CASSAGQAKYE. The full CDR3 sequence reads CASSAGQAKYEQYF.

In this sample, this clone turned up a few times. The read ends 3 residues before the CDR3 terminus; that terminus is restored from the germline J gene. The chain combines TRBV18 with TRBJ1-2; D is perhaps TRBD1 (5 bases). CDR1 and CDR2 from the germline V gene are KGHSH and LQKENI. There are 13 residues in the CDR3. The CDR3 protein is CASSILGQETYTF. CDR3 DNA (partial): TGTGCCAGCTCAATATTGGGGCAAGAGACC.

Concerning this clone itself: The observed sequence ends 3 residues before the CDR3 terminus, with the missing tail filled in from the germline J gene. The gene calls are TRBV2 and TRBJ2-3, with 7 bases fitting TRBD2. Germline V gene lookup returns CDR1 SNHLY and CDR2 FYNNEI. This CDR3 is built from 17 residues. CDR3 region: CASSPPGTTFIQETQYF. CDR3 DNA (partial): TGTGCCAGCTCCCCCCCCGGGACTACCTTTATCCAAGAGACG.